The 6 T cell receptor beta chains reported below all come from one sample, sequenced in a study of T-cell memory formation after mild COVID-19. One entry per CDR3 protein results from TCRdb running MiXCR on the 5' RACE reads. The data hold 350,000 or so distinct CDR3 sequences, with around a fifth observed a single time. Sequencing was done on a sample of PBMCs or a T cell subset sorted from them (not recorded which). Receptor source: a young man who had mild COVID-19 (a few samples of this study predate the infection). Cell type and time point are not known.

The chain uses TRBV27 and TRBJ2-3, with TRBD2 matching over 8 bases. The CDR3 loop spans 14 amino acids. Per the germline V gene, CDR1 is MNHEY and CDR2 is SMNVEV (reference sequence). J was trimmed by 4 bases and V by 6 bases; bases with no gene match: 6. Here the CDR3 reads CASRWGLEADTQYF. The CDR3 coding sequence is TGTGCCAGCAGATGGGGACTAGAGGCAGATACGCAGTATTTT.

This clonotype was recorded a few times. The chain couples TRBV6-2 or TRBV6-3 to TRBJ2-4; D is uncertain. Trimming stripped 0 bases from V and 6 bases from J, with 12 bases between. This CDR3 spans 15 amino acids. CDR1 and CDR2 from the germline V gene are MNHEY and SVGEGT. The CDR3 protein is CASSYSRVGGNIQYF. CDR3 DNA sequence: TGTGCCAGCAGTTACTCGAGAGTAGGTGGAAACATTCAGTACTTC.

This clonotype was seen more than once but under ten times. DNA of the CDR3: TGCGCCAGCAGCCAGGGGAGCGGGGGTTCAAAAAACATTCAGTACTTC. Translation gives CASSQGSGGSKNIQYF. J is TRBJ2-4 and V is TRBV4-3; 8 bases map to TRBD2. With V trimmed by 3 bases and J by 4 bases, 8 bases remained unmatched. CDR3 length: 16 amino acids. Germline assignment: CDR1 LGHNA and CDR2 YSLEER.

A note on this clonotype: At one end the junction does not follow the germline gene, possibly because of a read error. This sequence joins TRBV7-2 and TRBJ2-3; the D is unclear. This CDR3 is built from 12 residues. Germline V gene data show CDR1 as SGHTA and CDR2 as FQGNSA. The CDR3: CASSSPPDTKYF. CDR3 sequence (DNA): TGTGCCAGCAGTTCGCCCCCGGATACGAAGTATTTT.

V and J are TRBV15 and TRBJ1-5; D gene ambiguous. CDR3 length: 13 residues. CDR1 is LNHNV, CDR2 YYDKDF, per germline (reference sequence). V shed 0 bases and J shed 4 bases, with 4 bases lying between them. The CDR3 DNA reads TGTGCCACCAGCAGAGATGTTAATCAGCCCCAGCATTTT. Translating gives CATSRDVNQPQHF.

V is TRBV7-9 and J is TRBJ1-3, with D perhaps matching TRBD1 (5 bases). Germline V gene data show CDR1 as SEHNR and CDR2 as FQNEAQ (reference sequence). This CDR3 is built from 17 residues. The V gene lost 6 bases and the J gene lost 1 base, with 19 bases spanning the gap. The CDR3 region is CASRLDGGFSSGNTIYF. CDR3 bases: TGTGCCAGCAGGCTTGACGGGGGGTTCTCATCTGGAAACACCATATATTTT.